This paragraph reports one T cell receptor beta chain. Its antigen remains unidentified. Using immunoSEQ multiplex PCR, the repertoire was profiled, and TCRdb retains in-frame clones only, with some absent. This sample carries around 180,000 clones, about 94% of them seen once, and the ten largest clones take roughly 8.4%. The data originate from a study of T cell responses to AZD1222 COVID-19 vaccine. Study outcomes and limitations: There were mostly white British donors and more females than males, and clonal diversity was possibly underestimated. Spike-wide vaccine-associated CD4 TCRs dominated at 160-218 and 743-854. The study reported that nearly half of spike-specific TCRs target unmutated variant regions. Vaccination with two AZD1222 doses was followed by a rise in Spike-specific TCR breadth and depth.

V lost 0 bases, J lost 2 bases, and 4 bases lay in between. CDR1 and CDR2 (germline): SGHRS, YFSETQ. This CDR3 region has 13 residues. This sample comprised peripheral blood, obtained on day 0 of AZD1222 vaccination. The chain recombines TRBV5-1 with TRBJ2-3; no reliable D call. The receptor was derived from an adult in good health. The CDR3 bases are TGCGCCAGCAGCTTGGACTCCACAGATACGCAGTATTTT. It encodes CASSLDSTDTQYF.